Sequencing of this TCR beta chain was carried out in a study of blood T cell repertoires in COVID-19. Turning to the study itself: COVID-19 samples from acute and convalescent phases originated in the United States, Italy and Spain. In each case, the material was cDNA or gDNA derived from T cells, B-cell-depleted T cells, or PBMCs.

Assay: immunoSEQ multiplex PCR; the TCRdb copy retains only in-frame clones and omits some. Of roughly 200,000 clones listed, roughly 80% are singletons. Germline CDR1 and CDR2: SGHTA and FQGNSA. This CDR3 is built from 17 residues. Trimming pared 5 bases from V and 5 bases from J, leaving 24 bases between. The sequenced sample was peripheral blood. This chain uses TRBV7-2 with TRBJ2-5, with D possibly TRBD1 on 6 matching bases. The clonotype was recovered from a man aged 45-65 years who had recovered from COVID-19. The CDR3 region has the DNA TGTGCCAGCAGCGACAGGATGGGTAGTAACCACGGGGAGACCCAGTACTTC. Amino acid sequence: CASSDRMGSNHGETQYF.